The rows below give T cell receptor beta chains drawn from one sample of a study of radiotherapy plus CTLA-4 blockade in lung cancer. Measured with immunoSEQ multiplex PCR; TCRdb has only the in-frame clones, and not every one. The sample lists 78,000 or so clones, about 88% seen once, with 0.87% in the top ten. The specimen was peripheral blood, collected from a patient treated with radiotherapy plus ipilimumab. The receptors shown here come from a human donor with non-small cell lung cancer who had stable disease on radiotherapy plus ipilimumab. Both conserved end residues are part of each CDR3. A D gene is named only where the DNA matches it firmly. Clone sizes are given selectively: once, few, many, or a class where the clone is expanded.

v_gene	abundance	d_gene	j_gene	CDR3nt	CDR3aa
TRBV6-6	.	TRBD2	TRBJ2-1	TGTGCCAGCAGTTACGGGGGGGGAGAACATGAGCAGTTCTTC	CASSYGGGEHEQFF
TRBV10-1	.	.	TRBJ2-7	TGCGCCAGCAGTGCCTACCGTGGCTCAGCCTACGAGCAGTACTTC	CASSAYRGSAYEQYF
TRBV29-1	.	.	TRBJ2-1	TGCAGCGTTCGCTCCCGGGGCGAGGATGAGCAGTTCTTC	CSVRSRGEDEQFF
TRBV6-4	.	TRBD1	TRBJ1-2	TGTGCCAGCAGGGCGGGACAGGGTGACTATGGCTACACCTTC	CASRAGQGDYGYTF
TRBV5-1	.	TRBD2	TRBJ2-5	TGCGCCAGCAGCTTGACCCCGGGACTAGCGCGGGAGACCCAGTACTTC	CASSLTPGLARETQYF
TRBV6-1	.	.	TRBJ2-7	TGTGCCAGCAGTGAAACGGGGACACAGACCTACGAGCAGTACTTC	CASSETGTQTYEQYF
TRBV7-8	.	.	TRBJ1-3	TGTGCCAGCAGCTTAATAACCGGGGTTGGAAACACCATATATTTT	CASSLITGVGNTIYF
TRBV28	.	TRBD1	TRBJ2-5	TGTGCCAGCAGTGGCGGGACAGGGTGGGAGACCCAGTACTTC	CASSGGTGWETQYF
TRBV9	.	.	TRBJ2-3	TGTGCCAGCAGCGGGGGTCCCGTCCTTTTTAGCACAGATACGCAGTATTTT	CASSGGPVLFSTDTQYF
TRBV5-6	.	.	TRBJ2-5	TGTGCCAGCAGCTTGCCCGTGGAGCAAGAGACCCAGTACTTC	CASSLPVEQETQYF
TRBV2	.	.	TRBJ2-5	TGTGCCAGCAGTCGACTAGGGGAGACCCAGTACTTC	CASSRLGETQYF
TRBV7-2	.	.	TRBJ1-1	TGTGCCAGCAGCTCCAACCGGGGGAACGCTGAAGCTTTCTTT	CASSSNRGNAEAFF
TRBV15	.	TRBD1	TRBJ2-7	TGTGCCACCAGCGCTACGGGACAGGTCTCCTACGAGCAGTACTTC	CATSATGQVSYEQYF
TRBV28	.	.	TRBJ2-7	TGTGCCAGCAGTAACCGGGACAAGTCCTACGAGCAGTACTTC	CASSNRDKSYEQYF
TRBV9	.	.	TRBJ1-1	TGTGCCAGCAGCGTAGGAACAGCGGACACTGAAGCTTTCTTT	CASSVGTADTEAFF
TRBV6-1	.	.	TRBJ2-7	TGTGCCAGCAGTGAAGAGGGGAGCTCCTACGAGCAGTACTTC	CASSEEGSSYEQYF
TRBV7-9	.	TRBD1	TRBJ1-4	TGTGCCAGCAGCCCTACCCAGGGGGCGAGTGAAAAACTGTTTTTT	CASSPTQGASEKLFF
TRBV7-2	few	TRBD1	TRBJ2-6	TGTGCCAGCAGCGAACCAACAGGGGCTGGGGCCAACGTCCTGACTTTC	CASSEPTGAGANVLTF
TRBV25-1	.	.	TRBJ2-7	TGTGCCAGCAGTGGGTTGGCAGGGTACTACGAGCAGTACTTC	CASSGLAGYYEQYF
TRBV19	.	.	TRBJ2-5	TGTGCCAGTAGTCCATCCTCGGGTGGGGGGTTCGGGGAGACCCAGTACTTC	CASSPSSGGGFGETQYF
TRBV5-8	.	.	TRBJ2-2	TGTGCCAGCAGCTTGGGACAGAACACCGGGGAGCTGTTTTTT	CASSLGQNTGELFF
TRBV28	.	.	TRBJ1-1	TGTGCCAGCAGTCTTCGGACCGGGCGAGCTTTCTTT	CASSLRTGRAFF
TRBV14	.	TRBD1	TRBJ1-3	TGTGCCAGCAGCCCCTACACAGGGGCTTCAGGAAACACCATATATTTT	CASSPYTGASGNTIYF
TRBV5-6	once	TRBD2	TRBJ2-1	TGTGCCAGCAGCTGGAGGAGAGCGGGAGGAATGAGTGAGCAGTTCTTC	CASSWRRAGGMSEQFF
TRBV14	.	.	TRBJ2-5	TGTGCCAGCAGCCAAATAACAGGAGCGCAAGAGACCCAGTACTTC	CASSQITGAQETQYF
TRBV19	.	.	TRBJ2-2	TGTGCCAGTAGTATGAACGGGGGGAACACCGGGGAGCTGTTTTTT	CASSMNGGNTGELFF
TRBV29-1	.	.	TRBJ1-2	TGCAGCGTCGATCCCCGGGGGGGAGGCTACACCTTC	CSVDPRGGGYTF
TRBV7-3	.	TRBD1	TRBJ2-6	TGTGCCAGCAGCTTACAGGGGGCAGGGGCCAACGTCCTGACTTTC	CASSLQGAGANVLTF
TRBV6-4	.	TRBD1	TRBJ2-1	TGTGCCAGCAGTGAAGGCAGGGGGCCGTCGGATGAGCAGTTCTTC	CASSEGRGPSDEQFF
TRBV5-4	.	.	TRBJ2-5	TGTGCCAGCAGCTTGGGACTACAAGAGACCCAGTACTTC	CASSLGLQETQYF